A selection of T cell receptor beta chains follows, all from one sample in a study of identical twins. MiXCR, applied by TCRdb to the 5' RACE reads, yields one record per CDR3 protein. The sample includes roughly 1,500,000 distinct CDR3 sequences, around 29% of them seen just once. Specimen: cord blood. All receptors come from a newborn girl in good health. The CDR3 runs from the conserved cysteine through the conserved F or W. D genes are given only for firm matches. The listing skips clone size in some rows; elsewhere it reads once, few, many or a size class.

cdr3_nt	cdr3_aa	v_call	d_call	j_call	clone_size
TGTACCAGCAGACACAGACAGGAGGGCAATGAGCAGTACTTC	CTSRHRQEGNEQYF	TRBV13	.	TRBJ2-7	once
TGCGCCAGCAGCTCTACTAGCGGGAGGACGGGGGATGAGCAGTTCTTC	CASSSTSGRTGDEQFF	TRBV4-1	TRBD2	TRBJ2-1	.
TGTGCCAGCAGCAAAGCGCAACTGGAGCCCTATGGCTACACCTTC	CASSKAQLEPYGYTF	TRBV21-1	.	TRBJ1-2	.
TGTGCCAGCAGTCCTAGCGGGGGGGCAGCCACCGGGGAGCTGTTTTTT	CASSPSGGAATGELFF	TRBV12-3/TRBV12-4	TRBD2	TRBJ2-2	.
TGCGCCAGCAGTGAGTCCGCGGGTACAGGGACTGGCTACACCTTC	CASSESAGTGTGYTF	TRBV10-1	.	TRBJ1-2	.
TGTGCCAGCAGCTCCCTGGGCATATTATCCAATCAGCCCCAGCATTTT	CASSSLGILSNQPQHF	TRBV5-6	.	TRBJ1-5	few
TGCAGTGCTAACCCAGGCGGCCCCTACAATGAGCAGTTCTTC	CSANPGGPYNEQFF	TRBV20-1	.	TRBJ2-1	.
TGCAGTGCTAGAGATCTGTCGTGGGCGTTCCCTGATAGCAATCAGCCCCAGCATTTT	CSARDLSWAFPDSNQPQHF	TRBV20-1	.	TRBJ1-5	few
TGTGCCAGTAGTCTATTACCGGGACAGGGGGCTAATGAGCAGTTCTTC	CASSLLPGQGANEQFF	TRBV19	TRBD1	TRBJ2-1	.
TGTGCCAGCTCGGCGACAGGGGGCCATCAGCCCCAGCATTTT	CASSATGGHQPQHF	TRBV18	TRBD1	TRBJ1-5	.
TGTGCCAGCAGTTTTTGGGAAAGCAATTCACCCCTCCACTTT	CASSFWESNSPLHF	TRBV27	.	TRBJ1-6	.
TGCAGTGCCCCCCCTTGGGGGGAGAACTATGGCTACACCTTC	CSAPPWGENYGYTF	TRBV20-1	.	TRBJ1-2	.
TGCGCCAGCAGCCAGACTACCGGAATCACAGATACGCAGTATTTT	CASSQTTGITDTQYF	TRBV4-1	.	TRBJ2-3	few
TGTGCCAGCGGACAGGGTGTCGACGAGCAGTACTTC	CASGQGVDEQYF	TRBV19	TRBD1	TRBJ2-7	.
TGTGCCAGCAGTTTGATGGGGGTCGTCTCTGGAAACACCATATATTTT	CASSLMGVVSGNTIYF	TRBV12-3/TRBV12-4	.	TRBJ1-3	.
TGTGCCAGCTCACCGCCACCGTATAGCAATCAGCCCCAGCATTTT	CASSPPPYSNQPQHF	TRBV18	.	TRBJ1-5	.
TGTGCCAGTAGTATAGGGCTCGCCAACGAGCGGTACTTC	CASSIGLANERYF	TRBV19	.	TRBJ2-4	.
TGTGCCAGCAGTGAGGCCCCCGCACCTTACAATGAGCAGTACTTC	CASSEAPAPYNEQYF	TRBV6-1	.	TRBJ2-7	once
TGTGCCAGCAGTTTAGGCGGACAGGCGAGCCCTAACTATGGCTACACCTTC	CASSLGGQASPNYGYTF	TRBV12-3/TRBV12-4	TRBD1	TRBJ1-2	.
TGTGCCATCGGTCGACAGGGGGAAGAGACCCAGTACTTC	CAIGRQGEETQYF	TRBV10-3	TRBD1	TRBJ2-5	.
TGTGCCAGCAGCGCAGCGGGGCATTATAGCAATCAGCCCCAGCATTTT	CASSAAGHYSNQPQHF	TRBV2	.	TRBJ1-5	few
TGTGCCAGCAGGCTCACCTACGAGCAGTACTTC	CASRLTYEQYF	TRBV2	.	TRBJ2-7	many
TGTGCCAGCAGTTACTCACTAGCGGGACCCGGAGATACGCAGTATTTT	CASSYSLAGPGDTQYF	TRBV6-5	TRBD2	TRBJ2-3	many
TGTGCCAGCAGCCAAGGGGCAACAGACTATGGCTACACCTTC	CASSQGATDYGYTF	TRBV3-1	.	TRBJ1-2	many
TGCAGTGCCCCCCGACAGGGGGCGGGAAAACTGTTTTTT	CSAPRQGAGKLFF	TRBV20-1	TRBD1	TRBJ1-4	.
TGTGCCACCAGTGATTTGCTGGGAAATGAGCAGTACTTC	CATSDLLGNEQYF	TRBV24-1	.	TRBJ2-7	.
TGTGCCATCAGTGAGTCAACGGGTGCCTACACCTTC	CAISESTGAYTF	TRBV10-3	.	TRBJ1-2	few
TGTGCCAGCAGTTTATATCATTCTGTACTTGGGTACTTC	CASSLYHSVLGYF	TRBV28	.	TRBJ2-4	few
TGTGCCAGCAGACTGTATGCAGGGTCTACAGATACGCAGTATTTT	CASRLYAGSTDTQYF	TRBV7-2	.	TRBJ2-3	.
TGTGCCAGCCGTCAGACAACCGGGGAGCTGTTTTTT	CASRQTTGELFF	TRBV2	.	TRBJ2-2	few
TGTGCCGGCAGCTACCGGGGGCCTACGCAGTATTTT	CAGSYRGPTQYF	TRBV11-1	.	TRBJ2-3	.
TGTGCCAGCAGCCCCACCCTAGTTTTCTCCTACAATGAGCAGTTCTTC	CASSPTLVFSYNEQFF	TRBV7-4	.	TRBJ2-1	.
TGCGCCAGCAGCTTGGGACAGGGCCGGGGAGCTTTCTTT	CASSLGQGRGAFF	TRBV5-1	TRBD1	TRBJ1-1	.
TGCAGTGTTAGCCCTGACAGGGAGCAGTTCTTC	CSVSPDREQFF	TRBV20-1	.	TRBJ2-1	.
TGTGCCAGCAGCGTAGCCCCGACAATCGCTACCTACGAGCAGTACTTC	CASSVAPTIATYEQYF	TRBV9	.	TRBJ2-7	.
TGTGCCAGCAGTCCACAGACTAGCGCGGCCAAAAACATTCAGTACTTC	CASSPQTSAAKNIQYF	TRBV27	TRBD2	TRBJ2-4	few
TGTGCCAGCAGCTCCCGGGGGGGGGAAGACAATGAGCAGTTCTTC	CASSSRGGEDNEQFF	TRBV7-2	TRBD2	TRBJ2-1	.
TGTGCCAGCGGAGGGACGTTCCAAGAGACCCAGTACTTC	CASGGTFQETQYF	TRBV6-1	.	TRBJ2-5	few
TGTGCCAGCAGCCAAAAACACCGACTGGGGGGGCAAAAACTGTTTTTT	CASSQKHRLGGQKLFF	TRBV14	.	TRBJ1-4	.
TGTGCCATCAGAGGACAGGGGATTTACAATGAGCAGTTCTTC	CAIRGQGIYNEQFF	TRBV10-3	TRBD1	TRBJ2-1	.
TGTGCCAGCGGTCCCTTCACAGATACGCAGTATTTT	CASGPFTDTQYF	TRBV7-2	.	TRBJ2-3	few
TGTGCCAGCAGCTTTGAGGGAGGGCTCGTAACGAATGAGCAGTACTTC	CASSFEGGLVTNEQYF	TRBV11-1	TRBD2	TRBJ2-7	few
TGCAGTGCCCCAGACAGGCGGGGGTGGACAGATACGCAGTATTTT	CSAPDRRGWTDTQYF	TRBV20-1	.	TRBJ2-3	.
TGCAGCGTTAATTTTGGGTGGGGTAATGAGCAGTTCTTC	CSVNFGWGNEQFF	TRBV29-1	.	TRBJ2-1	many
TGTGCCAGCAGCCAAGATTTCCTAGCCGGGGGGTATGAGCAGTTCTTC	CASSQDFLAGGYEQFF	TRBV3-1	TRBD2	TRBJ2-1	few
TGTGCCATCAGTGTGACAGGGGATAACGGGGAGCTGTTTTTT	CAISVTGDNGELFF	TRBV10-3	TRBD1	TRBJ2-2	.
TGCAGCGGAAGGGGAGGAGGCAAAAACATTCAGTACTTC	CSGRGGGKNIQYF	TRBV29-1	.	TRBJ2-4	.
TGTGCTGTTGGGGGGCGGAGCTCCTACGAGCAGTACTTC	CAVGGRSSYEQYF	TRBV6-2/TRBV6-3	.	TRBJ2-7	.
TGTGCCAGCAGTTTACGGGGGCAACACTATGGCTACACCTTC	CASSLRGQHYGYTF	TRBV12-3/TRBV12-4	.	TRBJ1-2	.
TGTGCCAGCACCAGAGCGGAATACAATGAGCAGTTCTTC	CASTRAEYNEQFF	TRBV28	.	TRBJ2-1	.
TGTGCCATCAGTGATAGTAAGCTTAACGAGCAGTTCTTC	CAISDSKLNEQFF	TRBV10-3	.	TRBJ2-1	few
TGTGCCAGCACTCAGGGGACCAAGCCTAATGAGCAGTACTTC	CASTQGTKPNEQYF	TRBV27	.	TRBJ2-7	once
TGTGCCAGCAGCTTAGGGACCCACGGGTACATTCAGTACTTC	CASSLGTHGYIQYF	TRBV7-2	.	TRBJ2-4	few